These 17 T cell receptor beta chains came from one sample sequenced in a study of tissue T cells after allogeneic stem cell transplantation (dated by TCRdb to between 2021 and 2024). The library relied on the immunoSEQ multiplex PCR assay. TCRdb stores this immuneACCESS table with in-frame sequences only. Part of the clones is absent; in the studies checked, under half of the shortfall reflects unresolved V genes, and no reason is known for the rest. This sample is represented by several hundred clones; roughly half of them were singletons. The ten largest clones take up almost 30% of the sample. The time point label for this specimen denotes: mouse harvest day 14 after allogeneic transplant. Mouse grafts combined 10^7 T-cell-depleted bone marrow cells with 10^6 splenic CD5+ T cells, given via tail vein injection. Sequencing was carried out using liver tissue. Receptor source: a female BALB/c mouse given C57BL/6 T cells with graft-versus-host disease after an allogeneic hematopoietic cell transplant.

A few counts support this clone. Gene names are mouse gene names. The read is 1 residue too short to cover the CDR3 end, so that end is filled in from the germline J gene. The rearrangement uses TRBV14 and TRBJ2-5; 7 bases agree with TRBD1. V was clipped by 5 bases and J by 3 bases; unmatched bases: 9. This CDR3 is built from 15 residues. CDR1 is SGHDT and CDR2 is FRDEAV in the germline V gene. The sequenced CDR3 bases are TGTGCCAGCAGCTTCCTCGGGACAGTACAAGACACCCAGTAC. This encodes CASSFLGTVQDTQY. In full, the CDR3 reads CASSFLGTVQDTQYF.

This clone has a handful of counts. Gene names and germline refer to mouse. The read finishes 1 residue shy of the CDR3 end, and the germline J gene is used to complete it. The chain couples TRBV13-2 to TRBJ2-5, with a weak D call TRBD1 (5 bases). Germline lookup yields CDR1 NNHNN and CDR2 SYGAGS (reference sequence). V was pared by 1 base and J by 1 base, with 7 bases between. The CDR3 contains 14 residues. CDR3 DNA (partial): TGTGCCAGCGGTGATCCCAGGGACCAAGACACCCAGTAC. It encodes CASGDPRDQDTQY. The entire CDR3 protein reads CASGDPRDQDTQYF.

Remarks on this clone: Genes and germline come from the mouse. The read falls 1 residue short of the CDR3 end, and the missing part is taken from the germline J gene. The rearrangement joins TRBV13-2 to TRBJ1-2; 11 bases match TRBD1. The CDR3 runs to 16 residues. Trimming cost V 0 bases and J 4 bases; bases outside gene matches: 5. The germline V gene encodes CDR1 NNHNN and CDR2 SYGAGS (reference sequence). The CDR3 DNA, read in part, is TGTGCCAGCGGTGATGCAGGGACAGGGGGTGGCTCCGACTACACC. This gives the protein CASGDAGTGGGSDYT. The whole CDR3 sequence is CASGDAGTGGGSDYTF.

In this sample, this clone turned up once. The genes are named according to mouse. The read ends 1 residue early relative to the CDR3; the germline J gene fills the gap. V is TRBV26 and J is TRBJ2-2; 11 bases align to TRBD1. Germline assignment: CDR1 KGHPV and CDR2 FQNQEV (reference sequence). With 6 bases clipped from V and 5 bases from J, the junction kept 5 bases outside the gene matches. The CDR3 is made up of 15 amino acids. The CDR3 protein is CASRRDRGGTGQLYF. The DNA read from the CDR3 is TGTGCCAGCAGACGGGACAGGGGGGGGACCGGGCAGCTCTAC.

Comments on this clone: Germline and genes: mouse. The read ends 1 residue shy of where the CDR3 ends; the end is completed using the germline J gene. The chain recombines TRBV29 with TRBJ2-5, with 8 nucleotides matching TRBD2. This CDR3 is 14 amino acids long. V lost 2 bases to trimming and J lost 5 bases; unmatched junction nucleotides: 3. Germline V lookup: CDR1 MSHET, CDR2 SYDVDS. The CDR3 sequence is CASSLSWGVDTQYF. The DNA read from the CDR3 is TGTGCTAGCAGTTTAAGCTGGGGGGTAGACACCCAGTAC. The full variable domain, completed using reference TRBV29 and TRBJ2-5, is DMKVTQMPRYLIKRMGENVLLECGQDMSHETMYWYRQDPGLGLQLIYISYDVDSNSEGDIPKGYRVSRKKREHFSLILDSAKTNQTSVYFCASSLSWGVDTQYFGPGTRLLVL.

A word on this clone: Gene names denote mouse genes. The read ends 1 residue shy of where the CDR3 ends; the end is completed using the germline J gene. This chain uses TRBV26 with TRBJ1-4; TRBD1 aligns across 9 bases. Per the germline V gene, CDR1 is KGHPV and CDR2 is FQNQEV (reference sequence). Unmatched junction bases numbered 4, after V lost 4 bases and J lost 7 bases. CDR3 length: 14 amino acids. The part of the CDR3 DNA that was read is TGTGCCAGCAGTCCTCCGGGACAGGGCGAAAGATTATTT. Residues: CASSPPGQGERLF. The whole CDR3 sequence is CASSPPGQGERLFF.

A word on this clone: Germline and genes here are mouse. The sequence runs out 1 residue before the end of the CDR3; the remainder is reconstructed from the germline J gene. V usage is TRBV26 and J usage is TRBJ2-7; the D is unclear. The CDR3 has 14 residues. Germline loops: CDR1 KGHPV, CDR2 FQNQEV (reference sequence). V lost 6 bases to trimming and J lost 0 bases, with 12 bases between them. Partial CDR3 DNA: TGTGCCAGCAGCCCTGACATTAGCTCCTATGAACAGTAC. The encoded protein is CASSPDISSYEQY. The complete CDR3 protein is CASSPDISSYEQYF.

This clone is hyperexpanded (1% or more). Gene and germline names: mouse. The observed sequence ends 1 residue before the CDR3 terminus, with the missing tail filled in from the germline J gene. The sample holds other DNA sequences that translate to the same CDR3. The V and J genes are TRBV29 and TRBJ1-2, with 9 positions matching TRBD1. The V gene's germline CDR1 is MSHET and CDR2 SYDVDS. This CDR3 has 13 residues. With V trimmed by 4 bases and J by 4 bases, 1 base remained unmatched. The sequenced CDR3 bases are TGTGCTAGCAGTTCGGGACAGGGCTCCGACTACACC. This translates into CASSSGQGSDYT. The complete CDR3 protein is CASSSGQGSDYTF.

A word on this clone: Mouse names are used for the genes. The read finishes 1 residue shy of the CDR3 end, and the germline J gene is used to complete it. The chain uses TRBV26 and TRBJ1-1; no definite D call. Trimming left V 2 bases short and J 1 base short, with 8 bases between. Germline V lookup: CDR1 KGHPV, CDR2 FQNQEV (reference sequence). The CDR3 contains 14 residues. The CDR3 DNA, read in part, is TGTGCCAGCAGTCTGCCCGCAGGAAACACAGAAGTCTTC. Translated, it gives CASSLPAGNTEVF. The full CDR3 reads CASSLPAGNTEVFF.

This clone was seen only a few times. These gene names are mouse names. The covered CDR3 bases are TGTGCCTGGGACAGGGAGGACTCCGACTACACC. Residues: CAWDREDSDYT. In full, the CDR3 reads CAWDREDSDYTF. V usage is TRBV31 and J usage is TRBJ1-2, with 7 bases identical to TRBD1. Read coverage stops 1 residue before the CDR3 terminus; the germline J gene supplies the remainder. Germline V gene data show CDR1 as GKSSPN and CDR2 as SITVG. Trimming cost V 5 bases and J 3 bases; bases outside gene matches: 3. The CDR3 is 12 amino acids.

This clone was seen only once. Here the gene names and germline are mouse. CDR3 protein: CASSVGQEVFF. CDR3 DNA (partial): TGTGCCAGCAGTGTGGGACAAGAAGTCTTC. This sequence joins TRBV13-3 and TRBJ1-1; the D gene is possibly TRBD1 (6 bases). The CDR3 end lies 1 residue beyond the end of the read and is filled in from the germline J gene. Germline CDR1 NNHDY, CDR2 SYVADS. The CDR3 length is 11 residues. V shed 3 bases and J shed 7 bases, with 7 bases lying between them.

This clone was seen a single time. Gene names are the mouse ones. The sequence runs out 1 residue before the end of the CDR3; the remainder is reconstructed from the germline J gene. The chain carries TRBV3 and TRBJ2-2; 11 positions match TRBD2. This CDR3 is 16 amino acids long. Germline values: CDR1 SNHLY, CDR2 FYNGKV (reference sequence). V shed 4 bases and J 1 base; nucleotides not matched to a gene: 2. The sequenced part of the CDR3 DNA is TGTGCCAGCAGCTCGGGACTGGGGGTAAACACCGGGCAGCTCTAC. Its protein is CASSSGLGVNTGQLY. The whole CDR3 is CASSSGLGVNTGQLYF.

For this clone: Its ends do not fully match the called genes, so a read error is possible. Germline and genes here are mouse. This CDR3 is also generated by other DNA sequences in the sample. The CDR3 DNA, read in part, is TGTGCCAGCAGCATCGACTGGGGGGAAGATACCCAGTAC. As protein: CASSIDWGEDTQY. The whole CDR3 protein is CASSIDWGEDTQYF. The J gene is TRBJ2-5, the V gene TRBV4; 10 nucleotides align to TRBD2. The read terminates 1 residue ahead of where the CDR3 ends, so the germline J gene completes it. The germline V gene encodes CDR1 LGHDT and CDR2 YNNKQL (reference sequence). There are 14 residues in the CDR3.

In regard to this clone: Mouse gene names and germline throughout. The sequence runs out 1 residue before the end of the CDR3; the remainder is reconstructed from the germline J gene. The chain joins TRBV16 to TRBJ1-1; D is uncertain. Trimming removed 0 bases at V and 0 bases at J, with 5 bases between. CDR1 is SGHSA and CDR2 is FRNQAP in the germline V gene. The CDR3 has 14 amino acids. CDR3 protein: CASSLEDANTEVFF. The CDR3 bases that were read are TGTGCAAGCAGCTTAGAGGATGCAAACACAGAAGTCTTC.

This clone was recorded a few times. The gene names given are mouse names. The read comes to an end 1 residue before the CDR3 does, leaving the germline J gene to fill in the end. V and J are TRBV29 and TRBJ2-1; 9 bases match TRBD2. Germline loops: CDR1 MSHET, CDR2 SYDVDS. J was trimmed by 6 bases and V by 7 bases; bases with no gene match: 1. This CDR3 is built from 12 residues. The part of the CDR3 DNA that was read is TGTGCTAGCAACTGGGGGGTTGCTGAGCAGTTC. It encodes CASNWGVAEQF. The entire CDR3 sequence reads CASNWGVAEQFF.

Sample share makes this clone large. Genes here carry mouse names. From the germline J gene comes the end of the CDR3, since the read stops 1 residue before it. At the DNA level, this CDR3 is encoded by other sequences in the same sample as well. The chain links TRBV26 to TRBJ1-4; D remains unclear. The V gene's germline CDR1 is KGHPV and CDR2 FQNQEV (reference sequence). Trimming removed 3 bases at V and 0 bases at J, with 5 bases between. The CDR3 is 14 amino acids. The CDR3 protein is CASSLQISNERLFF. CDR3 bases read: TGTGCCAGCAGTCTACAAATTTCCAACGAAAGATTATTT.

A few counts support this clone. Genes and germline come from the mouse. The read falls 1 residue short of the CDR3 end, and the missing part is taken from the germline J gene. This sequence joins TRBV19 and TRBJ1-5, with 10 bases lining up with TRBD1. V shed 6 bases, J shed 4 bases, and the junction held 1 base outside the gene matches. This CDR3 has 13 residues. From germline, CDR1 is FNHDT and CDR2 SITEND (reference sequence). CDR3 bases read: TGTGCCAGCACGGGACAGGGGAACCAGGCTCCGCTT. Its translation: CASTGQGNQAPL. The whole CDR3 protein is CASTGQGNQAPLF.